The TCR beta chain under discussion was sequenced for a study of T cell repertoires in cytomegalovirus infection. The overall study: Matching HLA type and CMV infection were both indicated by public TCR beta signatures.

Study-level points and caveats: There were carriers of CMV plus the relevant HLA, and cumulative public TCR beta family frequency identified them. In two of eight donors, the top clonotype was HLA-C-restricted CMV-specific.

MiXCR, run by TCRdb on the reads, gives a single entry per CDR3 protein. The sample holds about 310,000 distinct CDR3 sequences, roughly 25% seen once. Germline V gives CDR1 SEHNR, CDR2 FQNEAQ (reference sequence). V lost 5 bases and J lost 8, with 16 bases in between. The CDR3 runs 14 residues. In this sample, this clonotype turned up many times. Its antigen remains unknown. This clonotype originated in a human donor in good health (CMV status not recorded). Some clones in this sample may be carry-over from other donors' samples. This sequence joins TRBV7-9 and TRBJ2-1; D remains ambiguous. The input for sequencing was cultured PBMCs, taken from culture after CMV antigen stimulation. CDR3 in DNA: TGTGCCAGCAGCCTATCCGGCTGGCGCGATGAGCAGTTCTTC. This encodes CASSLSGWRDEQFF.